The clone carrying this T cell receptor beta chain was seen a few times. Its specificity is not known. The source of the sample is a study of blood T cells in healthy people across ages. Study findings and constraints: Fewer expanded clones and more diversity marked long-lived versus aged donors.

Caucasian individuals from Russia who were healthy and aged 6 to 90 acted as donors. This CDR3 is built from 16 residues. After removal of 0 bases from V and 6 bases from J, the junction contained 7 bases not matched to a gene. CDR1 SGHTA and CDR2 FQGTGA come from the germline V gene. Sample-barcoded 5' priming and a J-beta primer mix drove a second PCR of about 7 to 11 cycles. TCRdb re-called the 5' RACE reads through MiXCR, storing one row per CDR3 protein. The table has about 580,000 distinct CDR3 sequences, around 50% seen once. Sequencing was done on a sample of blood. The V and J genes are TRBV7-3 and TRBJ2-3; 9 nucleotides agree with TRBD1. This sequence was found in an elderly man in good health. As DNA, the CDR3 is TGTGCCAGCAGCTTAACTCCGGGACAGGGTTTGGATACGCAGTATTTT. The encoded protein is CASSLTPGQGLDTQYF.